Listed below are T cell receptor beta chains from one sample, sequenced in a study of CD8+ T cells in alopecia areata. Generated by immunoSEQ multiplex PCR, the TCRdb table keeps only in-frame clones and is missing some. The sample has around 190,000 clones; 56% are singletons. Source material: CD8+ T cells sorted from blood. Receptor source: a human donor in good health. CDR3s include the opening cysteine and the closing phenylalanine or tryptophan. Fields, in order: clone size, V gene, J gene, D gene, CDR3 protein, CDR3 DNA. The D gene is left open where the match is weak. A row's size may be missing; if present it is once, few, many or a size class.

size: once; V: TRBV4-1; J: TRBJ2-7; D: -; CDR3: CASSQDRLEGTYEQYF; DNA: TGCGCCAGCAGCCAAGATCGCCTAGAGGGAACCTACGAGCAGTACTTC
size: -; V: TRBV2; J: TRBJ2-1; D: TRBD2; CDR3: CASGGVSYNEQFF; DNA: TGTGCCAGCGGGGGGGTCTCCTACAATGAGCAGTTCTTC
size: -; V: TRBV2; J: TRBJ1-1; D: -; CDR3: CASREVGHPEAFF; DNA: TGTGCCAGCCGCGAAGTGGGACACCCTGAAGCTTTCTTT
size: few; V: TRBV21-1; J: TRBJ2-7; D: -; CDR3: CASSKDAKPYEQYF; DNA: TGTGCCAGCAGCAAAGATGCTAAACCCTACGAGCAGTACTTC
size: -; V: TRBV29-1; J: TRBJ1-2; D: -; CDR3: CSVRGGANYGYTF; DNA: TGCAGCGTTCGTGGGGGGGCTAACTATGGCTACACCTTC
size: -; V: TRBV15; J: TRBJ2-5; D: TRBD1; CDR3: CATSGYDREGETQYF; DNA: TGTGCCACCAGCGGCTACGACAGGGAAGGCGAGACCCAGTACTTC
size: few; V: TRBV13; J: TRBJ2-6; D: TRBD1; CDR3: CASSSGTGLSGANVLTF; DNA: TGTGCCAGCAGCTCCGGGACAGGGCTCTCTGGGGCCAACGTCCTGACTTTC
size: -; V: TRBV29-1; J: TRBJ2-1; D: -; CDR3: CSVGSGGEQFF; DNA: TGCAGCGTTGGGTCCGGCGGTGAGCAGTTCTTC
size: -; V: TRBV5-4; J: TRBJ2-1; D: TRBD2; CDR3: CASSFGGGPNEQFF; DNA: TGTGCCAGCAGCTTCGGCGGGGGACCCAATGAGCAGTTCTTC
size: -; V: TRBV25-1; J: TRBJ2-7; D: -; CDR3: CASGEAYEQYF; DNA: TGTGCTTCGGGGGAAGCCTACGAGCAGTACTTC
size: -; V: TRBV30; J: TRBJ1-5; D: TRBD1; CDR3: CAWSRDRVYQPQHF; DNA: TGTGCCTGGAGTAGGGACAGGGTATATCAGCCCCAGCATTTT
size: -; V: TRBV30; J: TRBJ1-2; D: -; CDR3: CACRTAYGYTF; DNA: TGTGCCTGCCGGACAGCCTATGGCTACACCTTC
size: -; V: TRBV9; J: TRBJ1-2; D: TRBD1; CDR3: CASSATGDYGYTF; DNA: TGTGCCAGCAGCGCCACAGGGGACTATGGCTACACCTTC
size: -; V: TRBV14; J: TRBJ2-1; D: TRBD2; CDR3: CASSQDSRLAGENEQFF; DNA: TGTGCCAGCAGCCAAGATTCTCGACTAGCGGGGGAAAATGAGCAGTTCTTC
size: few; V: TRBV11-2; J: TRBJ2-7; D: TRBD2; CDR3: CASSLGTGGLVSYEQYF; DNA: TGTGCCAGCAGCTTAGGGACGGGGGGGCTTGTTTCCTACGAGCAGTACTTC
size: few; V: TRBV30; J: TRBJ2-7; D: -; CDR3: CAWSVSVVYEQYF; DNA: TGTGCCTGGAGTGTAAGTGTGGTATACGAGCAGTACTTC
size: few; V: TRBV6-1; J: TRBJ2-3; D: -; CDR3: CASSERLDTQYF; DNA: TGTGCCAGCAGTGAAAGATTAGATACGCAGTATTTT
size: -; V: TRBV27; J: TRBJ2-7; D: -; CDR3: CASSSYRLRSYEQYF; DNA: TGTGCCAGCAGTTCGTACAGGCTTCGCTCCTACGAGCAGTACTTC
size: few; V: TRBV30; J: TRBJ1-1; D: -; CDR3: CAWSVMNTEAFF; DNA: TGTGCCTGGAGTGTAATGAACACTGAAGCTTTCTTT
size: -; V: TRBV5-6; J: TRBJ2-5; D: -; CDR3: CASSLADQETQYF; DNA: TGTGCCAGCAGCTTGGCAGACCAAGAGACCCAGTACTTC
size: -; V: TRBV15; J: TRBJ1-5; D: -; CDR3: CATRGRTNQPQHF; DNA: TGTGCCACCCGGGGGCGGACAAATCAGCCCCAGCATTTT
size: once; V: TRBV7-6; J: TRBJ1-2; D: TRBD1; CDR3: CASSSTSSDRGGYTF; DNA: TGTGCCAGCAGCTCAACCTCCTCGGACAGGGGAGGCTACACCTTC
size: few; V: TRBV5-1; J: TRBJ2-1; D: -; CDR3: CASSLSGSLHNEQFF; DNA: TGCGCCAGCAGCTTGTCGGGGTCCCTCCACAATGAGCAGTTCTTC
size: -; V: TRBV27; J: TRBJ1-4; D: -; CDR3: CASSLSPGGKLFF; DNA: TGTGCCAGCAGTTTATCCCCCGGGGGGAAACTGTTTTTT
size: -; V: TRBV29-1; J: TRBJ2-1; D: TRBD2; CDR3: CSGGTSGDYNEQFF; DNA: TGCAGCGGGGGGACTAGCGGGGACTACAATGAGCAGTTCTTC
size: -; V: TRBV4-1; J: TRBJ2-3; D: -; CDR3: CASSQAGNTDTQYF; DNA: TGCGCCAGCAGCCAAGCGGGGAACACAGATACGCAGTATTTT
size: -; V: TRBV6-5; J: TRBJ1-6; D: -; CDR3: CASSDLGSPLHF; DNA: TGTGCCAGCTCTGACCTGGGATCACCCCTCCACTTT
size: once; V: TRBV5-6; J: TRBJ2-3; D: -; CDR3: CASSFGGHLTDTQYF; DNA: TGTGCCAGCAGCTTCGGGGGGCACCTCACAGATACGCAGTATTTT
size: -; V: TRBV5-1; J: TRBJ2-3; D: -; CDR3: CASSLAAGEADTQYF; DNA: TGCGCCAGCAGCTTGGCTGCAGGGGAGGCAGATACGCAGTATTTT
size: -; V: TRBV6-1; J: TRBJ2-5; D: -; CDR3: CASSEEPAGTTQETQYF; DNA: TGTGCCAGCAGTGAAGAACCAGCGGGGACAACTCAAGAGACCCAGTACTTC
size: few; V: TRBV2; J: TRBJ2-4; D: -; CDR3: CASSEAGGLAKNIQYF; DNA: TGTGCCAGCAGTGAAGCGGGGGGCCTAGCCAAAAACATTCAGTACTTC
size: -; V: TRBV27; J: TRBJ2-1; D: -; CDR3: CASSHLGDKEFF; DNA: TGTGCCAGCAGCCATTTAGGGGACAAGGAGTTCTTC
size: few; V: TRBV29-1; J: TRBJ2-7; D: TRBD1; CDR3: CSVGQGSYEQYF; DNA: TGCAGCGTGGGACAGGGCTCCTACGAGCAGTACTTC
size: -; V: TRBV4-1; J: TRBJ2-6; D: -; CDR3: CASSQDLIKDLISGANVLTF; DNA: TGCGCCAGCAGCCAAGATCTTATCAAGGACCTAATCTCTGGGGCCAACGTCCTGACTTTC
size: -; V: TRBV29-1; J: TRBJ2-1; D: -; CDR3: CSVEGRGGAYNEQFF; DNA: TGCAGCGTTGAAGGGCGAGGGGGGGCTTACAATGAGCAGTTCTTC